Below, 5 T cell receptor beta chains from the same sample are listed, as sequenced in a study of long-term antiretroviral therapy in people with HIV. Version v3.0 of the immunoSEQ assay ran at survey level. TCRdb keeps only in-frame clones here, not all; method: immunoSEQ multiplex PCR. The sample carries some 35,000 clones, 80% to 90% recorded once. The sample here was unsorted PBMCs, taken 2.2 years after starting antiretroviral therapy. All receptors derive from a young man with HIV.

The V and J genes are TRBV18 and TRBJ1-4; possible D gene TRBD1, 6 bases. From germline, CDR1 is KGHSH and CDR2 LQKENI. V lost 3 bases to trimming and J lost 7 bases, with 9 bases between them. This CDR3 spans 13 amino acids. The CDR3 protein is CASSPTGIEKLFF. CDR3 nucleotides: TGTGCCAGCTCACCCACAGGGATTGAAAAACTGTTTTTT.

The chain combines TRBV5-4 with TRBJ2-7; perhaps D is TRBD1 or TRBD2 (6 bases each). Germline CDR1 reads SGHNT; CDR2 reads YYREEE (reference sequence). Trimming removed 3 bases from V and 0 bases from J, with 19 bases in between. The length of the CDR3 is 17 residues. The CDR3 region is CASSSDGGGTSSYEQYF. DNA of the CDR3: TGTGCCAGCAGCTCAGATGGGGGCGGGACAAGCTCCTACGAGCAGTACTTC.

In this sample, this clone turned up once. J is TRBJ2-7 and V is TRBV29-1, with unresolved D. Germline-derived CDR1 and CDR2 are SQVTM and ANQGSEA. V was clipped by 0 bases and J by 0 bases, with 6 bases between them. The CDR3 has 13 residues. The CDR3 loop is CSVEEGVSYEQYF. The CDR3 DNA follows: TGCAGCGTTGAAGAGGGCGTCTCCTACGAGCAGTACTTC.

The genes are TRBV5-8 and TRBJ2-3; TRBD2 agrees at 12 bases. This CDR3 is 16 amino acids long. Looked up from germline, CDR1 is SGHTS and CDR2 is YDEGEE. The trim removed 2 bases at V and 2 bases at J, leaving 3 bases unmatched. CDR3 amino acids: CASSLLAGGFTDTQYF. CDR3 bases: TGTGCCAGCAGCTTACTAGCGGGAGGATTCACAGATACGCAGTATTTT.

In this sample, this clone turned up a few times. The chain employs TRBV28 and TRBJ1-2, with D unresolved. The CDR3 is 14 amino acids. Germline values: CDR1 MDHEN, CDR2 SYDVKM. The germline V and J ends were trimmed by 3 bases and 8 bases, with 16 bases remaining between them. This CDR3 reads CASSFLDVKRGYTF. In DNA form, the CDR3 reads TGTGCCAGCAGTTTCTTGGACGTAAAGAGGGGCTACACCTTC.